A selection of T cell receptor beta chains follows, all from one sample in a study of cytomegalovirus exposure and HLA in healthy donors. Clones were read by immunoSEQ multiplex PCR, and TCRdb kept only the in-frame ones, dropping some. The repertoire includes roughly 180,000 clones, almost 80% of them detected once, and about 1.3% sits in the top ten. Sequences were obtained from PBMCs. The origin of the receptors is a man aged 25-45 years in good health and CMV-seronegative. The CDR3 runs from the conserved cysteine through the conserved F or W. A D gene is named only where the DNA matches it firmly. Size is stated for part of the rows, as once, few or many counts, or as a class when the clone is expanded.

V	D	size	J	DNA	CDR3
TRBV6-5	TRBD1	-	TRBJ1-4	TGTGCCAGCAGTTACACGTCGAGGACAGGGAATGAAAAACTGTTTTTT	CASSYTSRTGNEKLFF
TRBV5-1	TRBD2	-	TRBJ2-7	TGCGCCAGCAGCGACGGGACTAGCGGGACCGACGAGCAGTACTTC	CASSDGTSGTDEQYF
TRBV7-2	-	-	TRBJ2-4	TGTGCCAGCAGCTTGGGGGGTCTCCTAGATCAAAACATTCAGTACTTC	CASSLGGLLDQNIQYF
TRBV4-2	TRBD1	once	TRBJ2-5	TGTGCCAGCAGCGCGCAGGGGGATGGGACCCAGTACTTC	CASSAQGDGTQYF
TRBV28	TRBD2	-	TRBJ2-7	TGTGCCAGCACCTCAGGCGGGGGAGGGGTCTACGAGCAGTACTTC	CASTSGGGGVYEQYF
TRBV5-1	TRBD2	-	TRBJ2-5	TGCGCCAGCAGCCAGACTAGCGGACAAGAGACCCAGTACTTC	CASSQTSGQETQYF
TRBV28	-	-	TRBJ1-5	TGTGCCAGCAGTTCTAGGCAGCCCCAGCATTTT	CASSSRQPQHF
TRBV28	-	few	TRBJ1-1	TGTGCCAGCAGTTTAGGGGAGGCTGAAGCTTTCTTT	CASSLGEAEAFF
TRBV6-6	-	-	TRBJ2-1	TGTGCCAGCAGTTACCGGCGGACAGCAAATGAGCAGTTCTTC	CASSYRRTANEQFF
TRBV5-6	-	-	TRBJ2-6	TGTGCCAGCAGCTTTCGTTTCGCACTAGCTCCTGGGGCCAACGTCCTGACTTTC	CASSFRFALAPGANVLTF
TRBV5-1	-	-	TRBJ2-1	TGCGCCAGCAGCTTATTAGGGGCGGTGCAGTTCTTC	CASSLLGAVQFF
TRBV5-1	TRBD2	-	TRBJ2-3	TGCGCCAGCAGCTCCCCGTATGGTCTAGCGGGCCCCACAGATACGCAGTATTTT	CASSSPYGLAGPTDTQYF
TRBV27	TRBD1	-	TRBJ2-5	TGTGCCAGCGCCTCGACAGGGTCAGAGACCCAGTACTTC	CASASTGSETQYF
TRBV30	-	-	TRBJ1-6	TGTGCCGGGGGGGGAAGCCTGAATTCACCCCTCCACTTT	CAGGGSLNSPLHF
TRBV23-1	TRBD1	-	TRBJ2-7	TGCGCCAGCAGACCCGGACAGGGATGCAGCTACGAGCAGTACTTC	CASRPGQGCSYEQYF
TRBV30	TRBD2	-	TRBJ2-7	TGTGCCTGGAACAGCCTAGCGGGGGAATCCTACGAGCAGTACTTC	CAWNSLAGESYEQYF
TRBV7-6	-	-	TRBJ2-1	TGTGCCAGCAGTCAGTCGTCGGGGGTGAGCTCCTACAATGAGCAGTTCTTC	CASSQSSGVSSYNEQFF
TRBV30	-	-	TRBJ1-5	TGTGCCTGGAGTGTACGGGAGAATCAGCCCCAGCATTTT	CAWSVRENQPQHF
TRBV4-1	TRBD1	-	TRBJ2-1	TGCGCCAGCAGCCCCATCCCGGACAGGAGCTCCTACAATGAGCAGTTCTTC	CASSPIPDRSSYNEQFF
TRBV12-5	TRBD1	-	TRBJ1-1	TGTGCTAGTGGTTTGGTGGCAGGGGGTCGTGGCACTGAAGCTTTCTTT	CASGLVAGGRGTEAFF
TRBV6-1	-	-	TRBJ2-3	TGTGCCAGCAGTAGCACCGGGGGCACAGATACGCAGTATTTT	CASSSTGGTDTQYF